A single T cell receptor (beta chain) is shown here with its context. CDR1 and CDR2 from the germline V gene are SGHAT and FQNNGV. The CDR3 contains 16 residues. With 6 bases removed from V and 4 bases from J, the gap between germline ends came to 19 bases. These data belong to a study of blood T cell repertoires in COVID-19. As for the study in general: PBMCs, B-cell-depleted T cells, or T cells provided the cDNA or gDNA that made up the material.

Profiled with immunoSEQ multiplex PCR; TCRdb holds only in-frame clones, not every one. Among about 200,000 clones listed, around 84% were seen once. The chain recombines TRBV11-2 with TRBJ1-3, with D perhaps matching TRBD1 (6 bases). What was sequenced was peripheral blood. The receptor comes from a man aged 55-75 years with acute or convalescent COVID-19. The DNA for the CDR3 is TGTGCCAGCAGACAGATCGACAGGTCCAAGGGAAACACCATATATTTT. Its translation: CASRQIDRSKGNTIYF.